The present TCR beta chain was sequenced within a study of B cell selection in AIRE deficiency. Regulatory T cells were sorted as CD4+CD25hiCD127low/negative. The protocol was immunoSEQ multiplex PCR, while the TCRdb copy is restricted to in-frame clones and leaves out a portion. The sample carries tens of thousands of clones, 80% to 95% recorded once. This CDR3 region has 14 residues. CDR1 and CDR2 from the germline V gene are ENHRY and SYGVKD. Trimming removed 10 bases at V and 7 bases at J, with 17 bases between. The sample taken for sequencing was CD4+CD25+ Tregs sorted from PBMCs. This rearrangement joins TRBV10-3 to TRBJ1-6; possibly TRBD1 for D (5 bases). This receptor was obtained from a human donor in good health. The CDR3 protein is CATRHRMANSPLHF. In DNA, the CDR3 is TGTGCCACTCGCCACAGGATGGCAAATTCACCCCTCCACTTT.